The clone carrying this T cell receptor beta chain was observed at least ten times. What it binds is not known. The data stem from a study of T-cell memory formation after mild COVID-19. CDR3 length: 16 amino acids. Germline V gene lookup returns CDR1 SNHLY and CDR2 FYNNEI. The V end was cut by 4 bases, the J end by 0 bases, with 15 bases between. Study-level results: CD4+ contracting clones lay mainly in CM and EM, CD8+ ones in EMRA. Memory from before infection featured some responding clones, which suggests cross-reactive memory joined. SARS-CoV-2 specificity was not confirmed for second-wave clones peaking on day 37. Later expanders leaned toward CD4+, whereas clones contracting from day 15 to 85 were balanced CD4/CD8.

TCRdb passed the 5' RACE reads through MiXCR, listing each CDR3 protein once. Altogether about 100,000 distinct CDR3 sequences are present, around 10% being singletons, with the ten largest covering about two fifths. This receptor was obtained from a man aged 18-30 years who had mild COVID-19 (a few samples of this study predate the infection). Cell type and time point are not known. The chain combines TRBV2 with TRBJ2-5, with D perhaps given as TRBD1 or TRBD2 (5 bases each). Input material: PBMCs or a T cell subset sorted from them (not recorded which). The chain's CDR3 is CASSGVLGVHQETQYF. CDR3 DNA: TGTGCCAGCAGTGGGGTCTTGGGGGTGCACCAAGAGACCCAGTACTTC.